Listed below are T cell receptor beta chains from one sample, sequenced in a study of T cells in Graves' hyperthyroidism and ophthalmopathy. TCRdb independently ran MiXCR on the multiplex PCR reads; one entry per CDR3 protein. The sample lists a few hundred thousand distinct CDR3 sequences; around 14% were seen once. Sequenced material: blood. All receptors derive from a woman in her twenties or thirties with Graves' hyperthyroidism. The CDR3 runs from the conserved cysteine through the conserved F or W. Clone size is shown for a subset of rows, as once, few, many or a class of expanded clone.

>TRBJ1-1|many|TRBV5-1|14
CASSPHTGETEAFF
>TRBJ2-2|.|TRBV11-2|17
CASNRPWRGADTGELFF
>TRBJ1-4|many|TRBV12-3/TRBV12-4|17
CASSSHKGTGLNEKLFF
>TRBJ2-5|many|TRBV2|15
CATLGGSGGQETQYF
>TRBJ1-2|few|TRBV9|14
CASSPPRGAGGYTF
>TRBJ2-1|few|TRBV5-1|14
CASSRESGYNEQFF
>TRBJ2-3|few|TRBV4-1|14
CASSQRRGTDTQYF
>TRBJ2-7|many|TRBV12-3/TRBV12-4|14
CASSLEQGPYEQYF
>TRBJ1-1|many|TRBV20-1|13
CSARVPGRTEAFF
>TRBJ1-1|.|TRBV5-8|14
CASSQGQFLTEAFF
>TRBJ1-1|few|TRBV3-1|14
CTSSRQGAGTEAFF
>TRBJ1-1|few|TRBV7-9|13
CASSLAGTFEAFF
>TRBJ2-7|many|TRBV10-3|12
CAISDVGYEQYF
>TRBJ1-1|many|TRBV6-1|15
CASTRTGEMNTEAFF
>TRBJ1-6|.|TRBV29-1|14
CSVEVGQGQGSLHF
>TRBJ1-1|many|TRBV10-2|13
CASSDGGGTEAFF
>TRBJ2-3|many|TRBV5-1|16
CASSPMGRSPTDTQYF
>TRBJ2-3|few|TRBV7-9|16
CASSLGTGGATDTQYF
>TRBJ2-3|many|TRBV5-1|14
CASSFPGTTDTQYF
>TRBJ1-5|.|TRBV19|14
CASSSQGAPQPQHF
>TRBJ2-1|few|TRBV7-3|14
CASSLRFSHNEQFF
>TRBJ2-7|many|TRBV28|16
CATRGSLAGLSYEQYF
>TRBJ1-3|many|TRBV20-1|13
CSARVVAGNTIYF
>TRBJ2-5|few|TRBV15|14
CATSRDDSQETQYF
>TRBJ1-5|.|TRBV5-1|14
CASSCRGSNQPQHF
>TRBJ2-1|few|TRBV7-3|15
CASSTGTSGRFLQFF
>TRBJ2-2|once|TRBV9|15
CAGSVEGLGTGELFF
>TRBJ1-1|many|TRBV27|15
CASSQNRGGWTEAFF
>TRBJ1-5|many|TRBV2|13
CASGTGTGQPQHF
>TRBJ2-7|.|TRBV10-3|11
CAIGPSDEQYF
>TRBJ2-1|once|TRBV28|15
CATNWSGRYYNEQFF
>TRBJ1-5|few|TRBV12-3/TRBV12-4|17
CASSLADGSGFNQPQHF
>TRBJ2-3|.|TRBV2|18
CASRGRVSKLVAGDTQYF
>TRBJ1-1|.|TRBV10-3|12
CAISSGGTEAFF